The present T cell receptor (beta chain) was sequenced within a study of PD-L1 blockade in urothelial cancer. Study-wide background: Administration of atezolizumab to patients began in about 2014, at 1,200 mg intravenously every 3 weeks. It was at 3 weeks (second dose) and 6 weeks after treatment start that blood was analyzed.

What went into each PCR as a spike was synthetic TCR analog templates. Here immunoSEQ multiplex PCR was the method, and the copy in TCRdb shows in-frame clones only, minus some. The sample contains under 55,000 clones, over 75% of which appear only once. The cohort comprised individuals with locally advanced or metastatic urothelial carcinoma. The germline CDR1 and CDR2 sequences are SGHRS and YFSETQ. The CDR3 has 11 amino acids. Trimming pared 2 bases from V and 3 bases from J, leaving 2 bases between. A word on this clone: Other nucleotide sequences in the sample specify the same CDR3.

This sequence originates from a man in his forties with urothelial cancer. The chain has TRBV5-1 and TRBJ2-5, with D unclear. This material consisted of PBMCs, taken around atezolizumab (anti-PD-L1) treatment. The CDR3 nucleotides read TGCGCCAGCAGCTTTAAAGAGACCCAGTACTTC. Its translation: CASSFKETQYF.